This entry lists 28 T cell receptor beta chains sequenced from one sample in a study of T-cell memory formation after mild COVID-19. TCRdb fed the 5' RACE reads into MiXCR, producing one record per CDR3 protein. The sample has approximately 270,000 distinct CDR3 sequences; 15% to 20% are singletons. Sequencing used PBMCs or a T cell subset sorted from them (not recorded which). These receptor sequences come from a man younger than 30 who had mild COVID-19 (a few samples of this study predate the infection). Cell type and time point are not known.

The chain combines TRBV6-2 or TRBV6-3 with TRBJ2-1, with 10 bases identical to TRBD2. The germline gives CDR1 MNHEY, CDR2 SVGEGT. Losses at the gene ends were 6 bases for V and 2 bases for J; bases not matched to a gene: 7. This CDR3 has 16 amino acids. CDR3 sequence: CASSPGTSEPYNEQFF. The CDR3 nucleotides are TGTGCCAGCAGCCCCGGGACTAGCGAACCCTACAATGAGCAGTTCTTC.

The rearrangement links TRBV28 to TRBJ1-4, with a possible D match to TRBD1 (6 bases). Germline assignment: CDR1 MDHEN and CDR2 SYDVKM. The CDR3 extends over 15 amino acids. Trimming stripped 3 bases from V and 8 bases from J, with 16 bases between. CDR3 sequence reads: CASSLGGRGKEKLFF. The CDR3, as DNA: TGTGCCAGCAGTTTGGGAGGCAGGGGAAAGGAAAAACTGTTTTTT.

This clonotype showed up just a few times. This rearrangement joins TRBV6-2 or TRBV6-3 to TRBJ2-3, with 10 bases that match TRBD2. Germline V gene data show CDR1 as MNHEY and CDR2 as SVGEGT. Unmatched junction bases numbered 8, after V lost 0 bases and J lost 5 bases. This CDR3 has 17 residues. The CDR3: CASSYSTSGWRRDTQYF. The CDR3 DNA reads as TGTGCCAGCAGTTACTCGACTAGCGGGTGGCGTCGAGATACGCAGTATTTT.

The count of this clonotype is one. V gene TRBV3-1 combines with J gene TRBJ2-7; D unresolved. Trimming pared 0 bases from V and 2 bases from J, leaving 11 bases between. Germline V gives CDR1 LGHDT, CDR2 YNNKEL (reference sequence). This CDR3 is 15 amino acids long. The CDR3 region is CASSQEVSFPYEQYF. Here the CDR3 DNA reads TGTGCCAGCAGCCAAGAAGTTTCTTTTCCCTACGAGCAGTACTTC.

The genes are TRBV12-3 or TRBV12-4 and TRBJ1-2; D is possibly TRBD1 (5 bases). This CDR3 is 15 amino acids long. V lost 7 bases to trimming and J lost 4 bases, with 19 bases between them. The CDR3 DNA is TGTGCCAGCACCCACCCTCCGGCAGGGACCTATGGCTACACCTTC. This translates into CASTHPPAGTYGYTF.

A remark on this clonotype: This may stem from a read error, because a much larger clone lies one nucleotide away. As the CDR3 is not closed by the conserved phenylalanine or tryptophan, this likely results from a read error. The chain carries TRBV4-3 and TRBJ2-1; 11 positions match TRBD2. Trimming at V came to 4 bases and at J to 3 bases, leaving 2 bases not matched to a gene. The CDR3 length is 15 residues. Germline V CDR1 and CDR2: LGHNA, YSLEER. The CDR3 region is CASSPGTSGYNEQFI. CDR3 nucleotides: TGCGCCAGCAGCCCCGGGACTAGCGGCTACAATGAGCAGTTCATC.

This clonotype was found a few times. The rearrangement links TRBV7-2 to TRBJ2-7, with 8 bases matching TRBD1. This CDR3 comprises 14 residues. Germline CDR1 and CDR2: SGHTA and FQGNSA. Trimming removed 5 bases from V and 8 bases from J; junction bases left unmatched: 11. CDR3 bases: TGTGCCAGCAGCCGATTCCAGGGGGCGCCGCAGCAGTACTTC. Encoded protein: CASSRFQGAPQQYF.

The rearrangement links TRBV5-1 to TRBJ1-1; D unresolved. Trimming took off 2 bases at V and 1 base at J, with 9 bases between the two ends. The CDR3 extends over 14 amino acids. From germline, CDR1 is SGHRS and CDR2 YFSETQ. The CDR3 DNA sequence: TGCGCCAGCAGCTTTGGACGGCAGAACACTGAAGCTTTCTTT. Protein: CASSFGRQNTEAFF.

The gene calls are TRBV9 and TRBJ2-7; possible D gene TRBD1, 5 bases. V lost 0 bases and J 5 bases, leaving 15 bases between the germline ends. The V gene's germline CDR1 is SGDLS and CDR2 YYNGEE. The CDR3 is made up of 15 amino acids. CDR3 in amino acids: CASSVDPAGKDEQYF. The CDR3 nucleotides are TGTGCCAGCAGCGTAGATCCGGCAGGGAAGGACGAGCAGTACTTC.

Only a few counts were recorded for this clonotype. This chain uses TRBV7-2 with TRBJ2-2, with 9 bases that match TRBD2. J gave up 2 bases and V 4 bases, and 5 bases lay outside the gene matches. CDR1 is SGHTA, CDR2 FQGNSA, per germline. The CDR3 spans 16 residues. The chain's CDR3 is CASSSLAGVNTGELFF. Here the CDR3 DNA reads TGTGCCAGCAGCTCATTAGCGGGGGTCAACACCGGGGAGCTGTTTTTT.

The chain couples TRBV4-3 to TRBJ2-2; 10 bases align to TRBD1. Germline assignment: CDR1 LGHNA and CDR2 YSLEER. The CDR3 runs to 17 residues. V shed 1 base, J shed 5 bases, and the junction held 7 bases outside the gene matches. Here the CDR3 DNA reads TGCGCCAGCAGCCAAGGGACAGGGGGGACTCGGACCGGGGAGCTGTTTTTT. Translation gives CASSQGTGGTRTGELFF.

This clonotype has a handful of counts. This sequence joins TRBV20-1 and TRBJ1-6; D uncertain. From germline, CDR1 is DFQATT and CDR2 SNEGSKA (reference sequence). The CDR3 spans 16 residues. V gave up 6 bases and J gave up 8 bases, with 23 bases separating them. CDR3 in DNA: TGCAGTGCGACAAATCCCGGCCGAGAGGCCTATTCACCCCTCCACTTT. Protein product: CSATNPGREAYSPLHF.

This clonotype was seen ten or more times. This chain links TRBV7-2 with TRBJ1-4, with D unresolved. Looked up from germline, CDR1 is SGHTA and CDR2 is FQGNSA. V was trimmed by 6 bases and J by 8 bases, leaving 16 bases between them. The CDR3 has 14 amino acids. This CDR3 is CASRPREGQEKLFF. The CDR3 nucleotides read TGTGCCAGCAGACCTAGAGAAGGGCAGGAAAAACTGTTTTTT.

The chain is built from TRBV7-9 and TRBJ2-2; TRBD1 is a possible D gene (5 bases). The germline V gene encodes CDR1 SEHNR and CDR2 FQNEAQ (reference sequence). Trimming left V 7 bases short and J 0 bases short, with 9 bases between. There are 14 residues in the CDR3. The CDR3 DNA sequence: TGTGCCAGCACCAGGACACCGAACACCGGGGAGCTGTTTTTT. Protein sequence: CASTRTPNTGELFF.

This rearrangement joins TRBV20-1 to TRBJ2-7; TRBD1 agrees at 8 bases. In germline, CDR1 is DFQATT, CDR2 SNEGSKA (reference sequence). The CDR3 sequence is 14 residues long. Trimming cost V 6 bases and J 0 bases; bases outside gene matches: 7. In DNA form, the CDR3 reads TGCAGTGCGTCCGGGACAGGAAGCTCCTACGAGCAGTACTTC. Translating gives CSASGTGSSYEQYF.

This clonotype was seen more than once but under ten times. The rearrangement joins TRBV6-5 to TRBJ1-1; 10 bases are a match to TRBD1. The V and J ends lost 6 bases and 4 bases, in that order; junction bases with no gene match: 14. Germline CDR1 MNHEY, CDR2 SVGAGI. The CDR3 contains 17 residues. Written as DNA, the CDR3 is TGTGCCAGCAGAGTGACAGGGGGCTCGGGTTGGGTCACTGAAGCTTTCTTT. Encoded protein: CASRVTGGSGWVTEAFF.

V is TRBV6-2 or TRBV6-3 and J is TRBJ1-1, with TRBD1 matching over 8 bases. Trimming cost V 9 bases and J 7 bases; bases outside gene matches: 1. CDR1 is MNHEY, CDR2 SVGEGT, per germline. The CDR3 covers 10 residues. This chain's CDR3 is CARGQGEAFF. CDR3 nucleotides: TGTGCCAGAGGACAGGGTGAAGCTTTCTTT.

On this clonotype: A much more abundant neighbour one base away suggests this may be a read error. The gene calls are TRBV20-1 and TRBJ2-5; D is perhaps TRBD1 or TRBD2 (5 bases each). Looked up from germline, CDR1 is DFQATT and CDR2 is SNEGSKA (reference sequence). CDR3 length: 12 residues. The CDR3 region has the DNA TGCAGTTCTAGAGCCGGGGCTGAGACCCAGTACTTC. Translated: CSSRAGAETQYF.

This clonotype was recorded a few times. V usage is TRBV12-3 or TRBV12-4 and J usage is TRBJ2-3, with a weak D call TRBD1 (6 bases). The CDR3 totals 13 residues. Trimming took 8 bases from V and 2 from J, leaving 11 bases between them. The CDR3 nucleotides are TGTGCCAGCGGGCAGGGGATCACAGATACGCAGTATTTT. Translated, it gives CASGQGITDTQYF.

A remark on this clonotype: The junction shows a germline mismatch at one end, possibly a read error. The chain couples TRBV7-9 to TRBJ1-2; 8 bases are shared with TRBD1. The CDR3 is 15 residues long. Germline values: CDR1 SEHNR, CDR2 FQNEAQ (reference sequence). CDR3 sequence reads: CASSLGQGAFYGFTF. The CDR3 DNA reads TGTGCCAGCAGCTTAGGGCAGGGGGCGTTTTATGGCTTCACCTTC.

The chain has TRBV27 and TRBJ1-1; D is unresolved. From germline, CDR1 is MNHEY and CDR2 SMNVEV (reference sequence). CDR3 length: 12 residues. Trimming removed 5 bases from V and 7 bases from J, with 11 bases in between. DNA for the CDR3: TGTGCCAGCAGTGGAACCGGGGTTGAAGCTTTCTTT. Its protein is CASSGTGVEAFF.

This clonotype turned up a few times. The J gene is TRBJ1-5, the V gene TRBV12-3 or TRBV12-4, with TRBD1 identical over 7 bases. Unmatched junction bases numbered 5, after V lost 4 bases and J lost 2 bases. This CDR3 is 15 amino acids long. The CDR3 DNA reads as TGTGCCAGCAGTTCCTCAGGGGGACGCAATCAGCCCCAGCATTTT. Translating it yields CASSSSGGRNQPQHF.

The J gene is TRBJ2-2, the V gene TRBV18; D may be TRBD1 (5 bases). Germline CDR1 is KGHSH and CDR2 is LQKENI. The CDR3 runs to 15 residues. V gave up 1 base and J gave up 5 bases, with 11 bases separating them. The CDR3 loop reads CASSPRQGGTGELFF. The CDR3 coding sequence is TGTGCCAGCTCACCACGCCAGGGCGGAACCGGGGAGCTGTTTTTT.

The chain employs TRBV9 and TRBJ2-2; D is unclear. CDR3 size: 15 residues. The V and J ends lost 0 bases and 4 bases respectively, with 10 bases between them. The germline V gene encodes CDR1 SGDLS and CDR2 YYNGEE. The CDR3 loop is CASSVGGSGTGELFF. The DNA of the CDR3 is TGTGCCAGCAGCGTAGGGGGAAGTGGCACCGGGGAGCTGTTTTTT.

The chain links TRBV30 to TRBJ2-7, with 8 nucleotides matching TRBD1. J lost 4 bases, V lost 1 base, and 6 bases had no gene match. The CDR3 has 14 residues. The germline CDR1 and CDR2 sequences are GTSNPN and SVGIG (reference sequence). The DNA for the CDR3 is TGTGCCTGGAGTGGAAGGACAGGGTGGTACGAGCAGTACTTC. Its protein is CAWSGRTGWYEQYF.

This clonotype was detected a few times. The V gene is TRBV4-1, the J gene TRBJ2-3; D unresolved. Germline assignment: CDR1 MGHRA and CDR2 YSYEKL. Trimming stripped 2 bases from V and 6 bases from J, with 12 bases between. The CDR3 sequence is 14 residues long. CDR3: CASSQSGRRDTQYF. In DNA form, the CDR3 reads TGCGCCAGCAGCCAATCTGGGCGGCGGGATACGCAGTATTTT.

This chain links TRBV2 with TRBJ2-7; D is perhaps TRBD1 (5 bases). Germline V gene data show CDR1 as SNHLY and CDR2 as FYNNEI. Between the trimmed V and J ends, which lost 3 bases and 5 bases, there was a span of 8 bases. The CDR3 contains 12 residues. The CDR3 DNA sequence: TGTGCCAGCAGTGACAGGGTGGACGAGCAGTACTTC. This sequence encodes CASSDRVDEQYF.

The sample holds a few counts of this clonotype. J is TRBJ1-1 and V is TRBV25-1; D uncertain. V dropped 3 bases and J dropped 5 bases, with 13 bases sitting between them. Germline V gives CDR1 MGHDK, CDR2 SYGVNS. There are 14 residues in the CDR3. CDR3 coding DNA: TGTGCCAGCAGTGATGGAGAGGGCTGGACTGAAGCTTTCTTT. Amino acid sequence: CASSDGEGWTEAFF.